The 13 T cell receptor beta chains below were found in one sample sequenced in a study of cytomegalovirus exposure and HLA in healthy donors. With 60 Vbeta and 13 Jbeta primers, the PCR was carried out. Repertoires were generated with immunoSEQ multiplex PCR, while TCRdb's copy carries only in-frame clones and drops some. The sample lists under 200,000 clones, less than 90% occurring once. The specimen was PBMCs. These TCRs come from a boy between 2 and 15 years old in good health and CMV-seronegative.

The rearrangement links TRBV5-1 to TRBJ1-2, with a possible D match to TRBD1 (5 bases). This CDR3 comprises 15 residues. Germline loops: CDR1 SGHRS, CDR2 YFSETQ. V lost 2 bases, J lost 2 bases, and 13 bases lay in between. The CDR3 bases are TGCGCCAGCAGCTTTGTACAGGACACCAACTATGGCTACACCTTC. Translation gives CASSFVQDTNYGYTF.

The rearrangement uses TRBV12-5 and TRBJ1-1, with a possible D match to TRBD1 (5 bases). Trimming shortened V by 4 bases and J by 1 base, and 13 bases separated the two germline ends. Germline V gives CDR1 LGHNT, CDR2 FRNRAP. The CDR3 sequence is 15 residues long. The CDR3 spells CASGSLGPANTEAFF. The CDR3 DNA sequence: TGTGCTAGTGGTTCCCTGGGGCCTGCGAACACTGAAGCTTTCTTT. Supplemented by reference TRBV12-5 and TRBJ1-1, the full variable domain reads DARVTQTPRHKVTEMGQEVTMRCQPILGHNTVFWYRQTMMQGLELLAYFRNRAPLDDSGMPKDRFSAEMPDATLATLKIQPSEPRDSAVYFCASGSLGPANTEAFFGQGTRLTVV.

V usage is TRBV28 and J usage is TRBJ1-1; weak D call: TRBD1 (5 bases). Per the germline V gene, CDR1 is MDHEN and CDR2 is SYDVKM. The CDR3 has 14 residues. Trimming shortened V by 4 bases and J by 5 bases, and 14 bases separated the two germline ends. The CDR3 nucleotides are TGTGCCAGCAGTTCCCAGGGTAGAAGGACTGAAGCTTTCTTT. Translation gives CASSSQGRRTEAFF. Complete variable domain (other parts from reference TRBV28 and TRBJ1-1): DVKVTQSSRYLVKRTGEKVFLECVQDMDHENMFWYRQDPGLGLRLIYFSYDVKMKEKGDIPEGYSVSREKKERFSLILESASTNQTSMYLCASSSQGRRTEAFFGQGTRLTVV.

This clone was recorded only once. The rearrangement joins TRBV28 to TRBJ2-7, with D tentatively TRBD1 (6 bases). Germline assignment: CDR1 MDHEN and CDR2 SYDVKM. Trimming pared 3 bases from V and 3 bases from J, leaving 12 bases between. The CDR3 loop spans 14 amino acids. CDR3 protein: CASSFSRGHYEQYF. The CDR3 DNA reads TGTGCCAGCAGTTTTAGCAGGGGACACTACGAGCAGTACTTC.

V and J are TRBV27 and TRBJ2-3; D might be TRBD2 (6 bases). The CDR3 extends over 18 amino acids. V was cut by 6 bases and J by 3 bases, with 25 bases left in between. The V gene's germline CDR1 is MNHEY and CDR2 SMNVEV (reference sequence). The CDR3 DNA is TGTGCCAGCAGCCCCCGGTGGCCTGGGGGGTCGGGAACAGATACGCAGTATTTT. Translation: CASSPRWPGGSGTDTQYF.

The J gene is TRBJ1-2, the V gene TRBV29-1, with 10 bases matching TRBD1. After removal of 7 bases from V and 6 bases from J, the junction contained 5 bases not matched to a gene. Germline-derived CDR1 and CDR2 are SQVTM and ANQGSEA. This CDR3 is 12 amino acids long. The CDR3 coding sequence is TGCAGCGCAAAGGGACAGGGGAATGGCTACACCTTC. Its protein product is CSAKGQGNGYTF.

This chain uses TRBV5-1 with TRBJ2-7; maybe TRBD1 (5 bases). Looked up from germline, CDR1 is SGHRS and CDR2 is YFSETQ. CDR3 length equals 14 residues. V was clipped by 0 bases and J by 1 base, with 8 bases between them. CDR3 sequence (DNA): TGCGCCAGCAGCTTGGAGACAGCTTCCTACGAGCAGTACTTC. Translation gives CASSLETASYEQYF.

The CDR3 sequence: CASRPSGNSYEQYF. The CDR3 DNA sequence: TGTGCCAGCAGGCCTAGCGGGAACTCCTACGAGCAGTACTTC. The chain recombines TRBV7-9 with TRBJ2-5, with 9 bases identical to TRBD2. The end of the DNA fits TRBJ2-7 better, so the J call may be wrong. CDR1 is SEHNR, CDR2 FQNEAQ, per germline (reference sequence). This CDR3 region has 14 residues.

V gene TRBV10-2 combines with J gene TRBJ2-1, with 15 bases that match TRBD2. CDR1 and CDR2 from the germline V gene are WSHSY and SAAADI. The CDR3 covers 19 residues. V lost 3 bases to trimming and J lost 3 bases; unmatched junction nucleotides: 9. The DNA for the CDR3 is TGCGCCAGCAGTGAATCGGGACTAGCGGGAGGAGGGGTCTACAATGAGCAGTTCTTC. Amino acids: CASSESGLAGGGVYNEQFF.

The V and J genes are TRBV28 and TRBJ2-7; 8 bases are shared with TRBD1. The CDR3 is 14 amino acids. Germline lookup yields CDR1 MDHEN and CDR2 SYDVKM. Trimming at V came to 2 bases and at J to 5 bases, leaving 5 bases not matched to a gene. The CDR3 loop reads CASSLAQGANEQYF. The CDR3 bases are TGTGCCAGCAGTTTAGCGCAGGGGGCCAACGAGCAGTACTTC.

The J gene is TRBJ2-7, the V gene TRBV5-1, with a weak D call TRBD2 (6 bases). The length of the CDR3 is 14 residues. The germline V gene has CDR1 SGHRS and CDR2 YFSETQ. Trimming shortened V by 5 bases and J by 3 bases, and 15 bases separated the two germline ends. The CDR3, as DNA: TGCGCCAGCAGTTCCATCCTCGGGGGCTACGAGCAGTACTTC. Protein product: CASSSILGGYEQYF.

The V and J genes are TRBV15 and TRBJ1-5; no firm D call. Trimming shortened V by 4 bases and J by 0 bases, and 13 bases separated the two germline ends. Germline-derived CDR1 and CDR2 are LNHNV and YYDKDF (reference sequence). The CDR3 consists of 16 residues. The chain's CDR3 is CATSTGAFYSNQPQHF. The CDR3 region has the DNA TGTGCCACCAGCACCGGAGCATTTTATAGCAATCAGCCCCAGCATTTT.

The CDR3 reads CASSIKAGGGETQYF. As DNA, the CDR3 is TGTGCCAGTAGTATAAAAGCGGGTGGGGGAGAGACCCAGTACTTC. The chain combines TRBV19 with TRBJ2-5; D possibly corresponds to TRBD2 (6 bases). Germline CDR1 is LNHDA and CDR2 is SQIVND (reference sequence). CDR3 length: 15 amino acids. Trimming took 2 bases from V and 4 from J, leaving 14 bases between them.